Presented here are 4 T cell receptor beta chains from one specimen sequenced in a study of blood T cell repertoires in COVID-19. Sequencing was performed with immunoSEQ multiplex PCR; in TCRdb, only in-frame clones are kept and a portion is missing. Here the sample spans 200,000 to 300,000 clones, more than 80% being singletons. Sequenced: peripheral blood. The receptor set was obtained from a human donor in a cohort sampled during active COVID-19.

This chain uses TRBV6-5 with TRBJ1-3; D is undetermined. Germline CDR1 reads MNHEY; CDR2 reads SVGAGI. Trimming stripped 7 bases from V and 0 bases from J, with 13 bases between. CDR3 length: 15 amino acids. CDR3 nucleotide sequence: TGTGCCAGCACTGCGACTGCCAACTCTGGAAACACCATATATTTT. This codes for CASTATANSGNTIYF.

This chain's CDR3 is CAWSVGGSDTIYF. CDR3 nucleotide sequence: TGTGCCTGGAGTGTAGGCGGCTCGGACACCATATATTTT. V is TRBV30 and J is TRBJ1-3, with D uncertain. The CDR3 has 13 amino acids. V was clipped by 0 bases and J by 8 bases, with 11 bases between them. Germline CDR1 GTSNPN, CDR2 SVGIG (reference sequence).

The J gene is TRBJ1-2, the V gene TRBV5-1, with unresolved D. Trimming took off 5 bases at V and 1 base at J, with 6 bases between the two ends. The CDR3 covers 12 residues. Germline V gives CDR1 SGHRS, CDR2 YFSETQ. CDR3 region: CASRAGNYGYTF. CDR3 sequence (DNA): TGCGCCAGCAGGGCGGGTAACTATGGCTACACCTTC. The whole variable domain, filled in from reference TRBV5-1 and TRBJ1-2, reads KAGVTQTPRYLIKTRGQQVTLSCSPISGHRSVSWYQQTPGQGLQFLFEYFSETQRNKGNFPGRFSGRQFSNSRSEMNVSTLELGDSALYLCASRAGNYGYTFGSGTRLTVV.

The rearrangement uses TRBV20-1 and TRBJ2-7; 8 nucleotides match TRBD1. The CDR3 length is 18 residues. CDR1 is DFQATT and CDR2 is SNEGSKA in the germline V gene (reference sequence). The trim removed 3 bases at V and 4 bases at J, leaving 20 bases unmatched. The CDR3 DNA is TGCAGTGCTAGTAATCCAGGGGGCATAGCAGGGCCATCTTACGAGCAGTACTTC. It is translated as CSASNPGGIAGPSYEQYF.